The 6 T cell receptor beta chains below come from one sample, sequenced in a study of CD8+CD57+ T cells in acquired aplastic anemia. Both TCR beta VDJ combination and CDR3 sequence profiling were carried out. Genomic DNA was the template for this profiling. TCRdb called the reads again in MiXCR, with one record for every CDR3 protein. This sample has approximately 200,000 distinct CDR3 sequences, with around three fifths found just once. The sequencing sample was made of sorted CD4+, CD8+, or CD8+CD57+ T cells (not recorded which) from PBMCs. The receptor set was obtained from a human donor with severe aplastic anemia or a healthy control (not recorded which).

The CDR3 loop is CSARDRRAGRRETQYF. DNA for the CDR3: TGCAGTGCTAGAGATCGGCGAGCGGGAAGGCGAGAGACCCAGTACTTC. This sequence joins TRBV20-1 and TRBJ2-5, with 7 bases that match TRBD2. The CDR3 spans 16 residues. The ends lost 0 bases at V and 4 bases at J; junction bases unmatched: 11. The germline CDR1 and CDR2 sequences are DFQATT and SNEGSKA (reference sequence).

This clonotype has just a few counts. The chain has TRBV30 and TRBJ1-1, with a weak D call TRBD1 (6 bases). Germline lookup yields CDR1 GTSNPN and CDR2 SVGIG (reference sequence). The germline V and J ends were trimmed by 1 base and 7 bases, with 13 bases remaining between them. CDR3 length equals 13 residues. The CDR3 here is CAWSGRGEVEAFF. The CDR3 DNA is TGTGCCTGGAGTGGCAGGGGTGAGGTTGAAGCTTTCTTT.

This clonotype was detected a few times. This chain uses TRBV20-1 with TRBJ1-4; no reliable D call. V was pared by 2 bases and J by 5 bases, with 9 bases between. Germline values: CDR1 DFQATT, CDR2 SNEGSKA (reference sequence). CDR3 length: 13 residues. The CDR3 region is CSARRTSNEKLFF. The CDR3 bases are TGCAGTGCTAGAAGGACTAGCAATGAAAAACTGTTTTTT.

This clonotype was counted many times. CDR3 residues: CASSLGTSGGATDTQYF. The CDR3 DNA is TGTGCCAGCAGCTTAGGGACTAGCGGGGGGGCCACAGATACGCAGTATTTT. The V and J genes are TRBV11-2 and TRBJ2-3; 15 positions agree with TRBD2. CDR1 SGHAT and CDR2 FQNNGV come from the germline V gene. This CDR3 is 17 amino acids long. The ends lost 1 base at V and 2 bases at J; junction bases unmatched: 1.

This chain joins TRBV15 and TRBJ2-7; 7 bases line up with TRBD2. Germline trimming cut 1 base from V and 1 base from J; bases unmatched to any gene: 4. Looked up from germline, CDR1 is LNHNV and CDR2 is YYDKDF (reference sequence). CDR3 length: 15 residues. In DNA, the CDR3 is TGTGCCACCAGCAGAGGGACTAGTTCTTCCTACGAGCAGTACTTC. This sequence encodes CATSRGTSSSYEQYF.

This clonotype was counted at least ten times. The CDR3 protein is CATGERLGGNTIYF. In DNA, the CDR3 is TGTGCCACCGGGGAGCGTTTGGGTGGAAACACCATATATTTT. The chain links TRBV15 to TRBJ1-3, with D unclear. The V end was cut by 8 bases, the J end by 3 bases, with 14 bases between. In germline, CDR1 is LNHNV, CDR2 YYDKDF (reference sequence). This CDR3 has 14 residues.